Presented here are 15 T cell receptor beta chains from one specimen sequenced in a study of shared clonotypes between healthy human individuals. The data were produced by immunoSEQ multiplex PCR, yet TCRdb's version contains in-frame clones alone and is incomplete. Of more than 2,000,000 clones in the sample, just over 90% were seen once. Sample: naive CD4+ T cells from PBMCs. Sample subset: CD45RA+ positively selected. The receptors come from a man aged 18 to 29 in good health. Some clones in this sample may be carry-over from other donors' samples.

CDR3 protein: CASSFPGGDEQYF. The CDR3 DNA is TGTGCCAGCAGTTTTCCCGGGGGAGACGAGCAGTACTTC. The chain has TRBV28 and TRBJ2-7, with D perhaps TRBD2 (6 bases). Trimming left V 3 bases short and J 5 bases short, with 11 bases between. Germline-derived CDR1 and CDR2 are MDHEN and SYDVKM. This CDR3 contains 13 residues.

This sequence joins TRBV18 and TRBJ2-3, with TRBD1 matching 9 bases. The J segment lost 6 bases and the V segment lost 3 bases, leaving 10 bases of the junction unmatched. The CDR3 runs 16 residues. Germline V gene data show CDR1 as KGHSH and CDR2 as LQKENI. The DNA for the CDR3 is TGTGCCAGCTCACCCCCGGGACAGGGTCTTTCCGATACGCAGTATTTT. Protein: CASSPPGQGLSDTQYF. Full variable domain (missing parts from reference TRBV18 and TRBJ2-3): NAGVMQNPRHLVRRRGQEARLRCSPMKGHSHVYWYRQLPEEGLKFMVYLQKENIIDESGMPKERFSAEFPKEGPSILRIQQVVRGDSAAYFCASSPPGQGLSDTQYFGPGTRLTVL.

The chain is built from TRBV11-3 and TRBJ2-5; no definite D call. The CDR3 extends over 12 amino acids. Germline V gene lookup returns CDR1 SGHNT and CDR2 YENEEA. Trimming removed 2 bases from V and 3 bases from J, with 4 bases in between. CDR3: CASSLSEETQYF. The CDR3 DNA follows: TGTGCCAGCAGCTTATCAGAAGAGACCCAGTACTTC.

The J gene is TRBJ2-3, the V gene TRBV19, with D perhaps TRBD2 (7 bases). The CDR3 totals 14 residues. V was cut by 7 bases and J by 6 bases, with 17 bases left in between. Germline CDR1 LNHDA, CDR2 SQIVND (reference sequence). This CDR3 reads CASTPRGAVDTQYF. The DNA for the CDR3 is TGTGCCAGTACCCCTCGGGGGGCGGTGGATACGCAGTATTTT.

The chain carries TRBV15 and TRBJ1-2, with a possible D match to TRBD1 (5 bases). Germline V lookup: CDR1 LNHNV, CDR2 YYDKDF (reference sequence). The CDR3 covers 17 residues. V shed 0 bases and J shed 6 bases, with 20 bases lying between them. Here the CDR3 DNA reads TGTGCCACCAGCAGAGATCGCCAGGGAAAAGGAGTTAATGGCTACACCTTC. Translating it yields CATSRDRQGKGVNGYTF.

This rearrangement joins TRBV18 to TRBJ1-1; tentatively, D is TRBD1 (5 bases). The CDR3 consists of 15 residues. Germline CDR1 KGHSH, CDR2 LQKENI. V lost 1 base, J lost 0 bases, and 9 bases lay in between. The CDR3 DNA reads TGTGCCAGCTCACCACTGGGGGATCTGAACACTGAAGCTTTCTTT. This translates into CASSPLGDLNTEAFF.

The J gene is TRBJ2-7, the V gene TRBV6-5; D gene uncertain. V was pared by 0 bases and J by 3 bases, with 9 bases between. Germline V gives CDR1 MNHEY, CDR2 SVGAGI. CDR3 size: 14 residues. The CDR3 sequence is CASSYSRDIYEQYF. The DNA of the CDR3 is TGTGCCAGCAGTTACTCGCGAGACATCTACGAGCAGTACTTC.

This clone appeared once. The V gene is TRBV7-9, the J gene TRBJ1-5; tentatively, D is TRBD1 (6 bases). V shed 5 bases and J shed 0 bases, with 11 bases lying between them. This CDR3 spans 15 amino acids. Looked up from germline, CDR1 is SEHNR and CDR2 is FQNEAQ (reference sequence). This CDR3 reads CASSEGDSSNQPQHF. The CDR3 bases are TGTGCCAGCAGCGAGGGGGACTCTAGCAATCAGCCCCAGCATTTT.

The chain has TRBV4-2 and TRBJ2-7; D might be TRBD2 (6 bases). Germline CDR1 and CDR2: LGHNA and YNFKEQ. The CDR3 sequence is 15 residues long. Trimming took off 1 base at V and 5 bases at J, with 15 bases between the two ends. Here the CDR3 reads CASSQAGAQSHEQYF. For the CDR3, the DNA is TGTGCCAGCAGCCAAGCGGGAGCTCAGTCCCACGAGCAGTACTTC.

V gene TRBV7-2 combines with J gene TRBJ2-5, with a tentative D call TRBD2 (7 bases). The CDR3 has 15 amino acids. The ends were cut back, 6 bases at V and 5 bases at J, with 19 bases in the middle. The germline V gene encodes CDR1 SGHTA and CDR2 FQGNSA. CDR3 in DNA: TGTGCCAGCAGTTTAAGCGGGGCCCAGGGGGAGACCCAGTACTTC. Its translation is CASSLSGAQGETQYF.

This chain joins TRBV30 and TRBJ2-5; D uncertain. The DNA end is a closer match to TRBJ2-7, so the J assignment may be wrong. This CDR3 contains 15 residues. Germline CDR1 and CDR2: GTSNPN and SVGIG (reference sequence). The CDR3 loop reads CAWSVAAPYSYEQYF. In nucleotides, the CDR3 is TGTGCCTGGAGTGTTGCAGCACCTTACTCCTACGAGCAGTACTTC.

This chain joins TRBV5-1 and TRBJ2-7; 10 bases line up with TRBD2. This CDR3 comprises 17 residues. V dropped 0 bases and J dropped 8; count of bases not matched to a gene: 14. CDR1 is SGHRS and CDR2 is YFSETQ in the germline V gene. The CDR3 here is CASSLGGPSGSLGKQYF. The CDR3 DNA reads TGCGCCAGCAGCTTGGGGGGGCCTAGCGGGAGTCTCGGAAAGCAGTACTTC.

This chain joins TRBV10-3 and TRBJ2-5; D gene ambiguous. Germline V CDR1 and CDR2: ENHRY, SYGVKD. The CDR3 length is 14 residues. Deletions cut 2 bases from V and 3 bases from J, with 10 bases between. The DNA for the CDR3 is TGTGCCATCAGTGAGATGGCAGCTAAAGAGACCCAGTACTTC. Translated, it gives CAISEMAAKETQYF.

The chain joins TRBV7-3 to TRBJ1-3; no reliable D call. Germline V gene lookup returns CDR1 SGHTA and CDR2 FQGTGA. V lost 5 bases and J lost 0, with 8 bases in between. The CDR3 sequence is 14 residues long. The CDR3 sequence is CASSPRSSGNTIYF. DNA for the CDR3: TGTGCCAGCAGCCCCAGAAGCTCTGGAAACACCATATATTTT.

V and J are TRBV29-1 and TRBJ1-2, with 8 bases identical to TRBD1. J gave up 6 bases and V 6 bases, and 12 bases lay outside the gene matches. The CDR3 runs to 14 residues. In germline, CDR1 is SQVTM, CDR2 ANQGSEA. CDR3 region: CSVKQGDFANGYTF. The CDR3 nucleotides read TGCAGCGTGAAACAGGGGGATTTTGCTAATGGCTACACCTTC.